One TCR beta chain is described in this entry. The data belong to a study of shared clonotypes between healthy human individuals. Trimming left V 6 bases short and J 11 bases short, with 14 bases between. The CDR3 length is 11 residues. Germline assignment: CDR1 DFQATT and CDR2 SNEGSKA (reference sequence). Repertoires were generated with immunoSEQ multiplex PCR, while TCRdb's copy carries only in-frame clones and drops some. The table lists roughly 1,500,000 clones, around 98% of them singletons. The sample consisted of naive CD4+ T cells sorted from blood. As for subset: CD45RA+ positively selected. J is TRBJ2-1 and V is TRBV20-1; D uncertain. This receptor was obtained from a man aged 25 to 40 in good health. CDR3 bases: TGCAGTGCCCGAGAAGTGCCACAGCAGTTCTTC. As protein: CSAREVPQQFF.